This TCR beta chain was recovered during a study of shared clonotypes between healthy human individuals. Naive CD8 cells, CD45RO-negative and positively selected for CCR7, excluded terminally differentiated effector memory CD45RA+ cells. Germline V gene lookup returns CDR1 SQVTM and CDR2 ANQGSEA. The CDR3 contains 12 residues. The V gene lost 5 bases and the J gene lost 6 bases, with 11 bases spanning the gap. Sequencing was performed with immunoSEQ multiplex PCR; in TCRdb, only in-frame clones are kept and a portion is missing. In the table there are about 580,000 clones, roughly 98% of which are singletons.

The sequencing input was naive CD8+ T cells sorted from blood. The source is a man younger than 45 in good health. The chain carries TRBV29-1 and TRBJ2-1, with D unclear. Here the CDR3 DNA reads TGCAGCGTTTGGCTCGACTCCAATGAGCAGTTCTTC. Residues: CSVWLDSNEQFF.